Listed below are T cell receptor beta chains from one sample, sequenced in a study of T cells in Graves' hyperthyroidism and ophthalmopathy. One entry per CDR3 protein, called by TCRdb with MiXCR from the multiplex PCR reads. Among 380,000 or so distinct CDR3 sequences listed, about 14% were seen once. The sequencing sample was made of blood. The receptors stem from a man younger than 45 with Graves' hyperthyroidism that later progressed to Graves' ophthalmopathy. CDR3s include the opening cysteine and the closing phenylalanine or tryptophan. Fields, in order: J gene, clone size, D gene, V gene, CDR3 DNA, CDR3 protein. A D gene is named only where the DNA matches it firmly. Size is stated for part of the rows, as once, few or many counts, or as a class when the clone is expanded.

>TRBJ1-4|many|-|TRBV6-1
TGTGCCAGCAGTCCCACAGGGTTTGGAGGGAAACTGTTTTTT
CASSPTGFGGKLFF
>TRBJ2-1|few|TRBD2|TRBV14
TGTGCCAGCAGCCAAGATGCCGCCGTCGTAGCGGGGAGTTACAATGAGCAGTTCTTC
CASSQDAAVVAGSYNEQFF
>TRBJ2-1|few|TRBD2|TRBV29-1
TGCAGCGTTGAAGATCGGGGGGACAATGAGCAGTTCTTC
CSVEDRGDNEQFF
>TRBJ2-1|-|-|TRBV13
TGTGCCAGCACAGGAGCCAATGAGCAGTTCTTC
CASTGANEQFF
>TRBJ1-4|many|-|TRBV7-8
TGTGCCAGCAGCCTCGGACGCTCAGAAAGAAATGAAAAACTGTTTTTT
CASSLGRSERNEKLFF
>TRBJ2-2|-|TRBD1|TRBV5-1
TGCGCCAGCAGTACGGACAGGGGAATTAACGGGGAGCTGTTTTTT
CASSTDRGINGELFF
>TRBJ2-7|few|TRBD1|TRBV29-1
TGCAGCGTCCCTGACAGGGGCGCAACCTACGAGCAGTACTTC
CSVPDRGATYEQYF
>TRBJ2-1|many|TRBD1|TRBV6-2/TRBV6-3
TGTGCCAGCAGTGTCACCGGGACAGGGGCCTACAATGAGCAGTTCTTC
CASSVTGTGAYNEQFF
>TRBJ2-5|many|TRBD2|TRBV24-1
TGTGCCACCAGTGATAGGGGCGGGGGAAACCACCAAGAGACCCAGTACTTC
CATSDRGGGNHQETQYF
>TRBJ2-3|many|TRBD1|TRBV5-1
TGCGCCAGCAGCTTGGCCTGGGGGACAGGAGACACGCAGTATTTT
CASSLAWGTGDTQYF
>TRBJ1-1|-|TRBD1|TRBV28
TGTGCCAGCACTACCACCGGGACAGGGGGCTGGACTGAAGCTTTCTTT
CASTTTGTGGWTEAFF
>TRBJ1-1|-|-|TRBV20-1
TGCAGTGCCGCCTTGGGAGTGAACACTGAAGCTTTCTTT
CSAALGVNTEAFF
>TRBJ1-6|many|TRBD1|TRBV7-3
TGTGCCAGCCAAAGGGACAGCAATTCACCCCTCCACTTT
CASQRDSNSPLHF
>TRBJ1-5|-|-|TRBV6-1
TGTGCCAGTTCGGGGGGGGGGGACCAGCCCCAGCATTTT
CASSGGGDQPQHF
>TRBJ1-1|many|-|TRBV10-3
TGTGCCACCAGGACACCCTTGAACACTGAAGCTTTCTTT
CATRTPLNTEAFF
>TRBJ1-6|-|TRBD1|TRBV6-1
TGTGCCAGCACCCAAGGGGGACAGGGAGGGAGATCACCCCTCCACTTT
CASTQGGQGGRSPLHF
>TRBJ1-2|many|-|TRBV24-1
TGTGCCACCAGTGATCGAGCAAGGGGCTACACCTTC
CATSDRARGYTF
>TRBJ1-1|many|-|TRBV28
TGTGCCAGCAGTTTAGGGCCAGTGTGGAGGGTCGACACTGAAGCTTTCTTT
CASSLGPVWRVDTEAFF
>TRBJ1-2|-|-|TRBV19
TGTGCCAGTAGTATTTGGGTCCAGGACTATGGCTACACCTTC
CASSIWVQDYGYTF
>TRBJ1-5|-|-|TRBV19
TGTGCCAGTAGTATCCCCCGCGGCAGGGCCAGCAATCAGCCCCAGCATTTT
CASSIPRGRASNQPQHF
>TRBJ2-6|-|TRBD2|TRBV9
TGTGCCAGCAGCCCAAGCGGGGGGGCGAGTGGGGCCAACGTCCTGACTTTC
CASSPSGGASGANVLTF
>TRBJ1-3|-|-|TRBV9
TGTGCCAGCAGCGTAGAGGTAGCCGCTGGAAACACCATATATTTT
CASSVEVAAGNTIYF
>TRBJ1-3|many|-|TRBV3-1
TGTGCCAGCAGCCATCAGGCGGCTGGAAACACCATATATTTT
CASSHQAAGNTIYF
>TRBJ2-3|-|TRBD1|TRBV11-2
TGTGCCAGCAGCCTCCTTCCGGGACAGAGCACAGATACGCAGTATTTT
CASSLLPGQSTDTQYF
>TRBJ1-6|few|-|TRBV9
TGTGCCAGCAGCGACGCCGTGGCAGCCAATAATTCACCCCTCCACTTT
CASSDAVAANNSPLHF
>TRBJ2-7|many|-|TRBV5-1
TGCGCCAGCCGACGGGGGTTAGGGAACTACGAGCAGTACTTC
CASRRGLGNYEQYF
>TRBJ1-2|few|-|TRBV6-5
TGTGCCAGCAGTTACTCAGAGGATTCTGGCTACACCTTC
CASSYSEDSGYTF
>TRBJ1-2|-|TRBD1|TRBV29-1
TGCAGCGTTGAAGATGGCAGGGGGCATATCTATGGCTACACCTTC
CSVEDGRGHIYGYTF
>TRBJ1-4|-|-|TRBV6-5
TGTCCCAGCAGTTACGGTCAGGGGAATAATGAAAAACTGTTTTTT
CPSSYGQGNNEKLFF
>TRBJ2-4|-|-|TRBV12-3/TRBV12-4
TGTGCCAGCAGCCCCAATGAAAACATTCAGTACTTC
CASSPNENIQYF
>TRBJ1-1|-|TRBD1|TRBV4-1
TGCGCCAGCAGCCAACTGCCGGGACAGGGGGCGGACACTGAAGCTTTCTTT
CASSQLPGQGADTEAFF
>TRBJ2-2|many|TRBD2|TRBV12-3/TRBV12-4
TGTGCCAGCAGTTCACTAGCGGGGGCGAACACCGGGGAGCTGTTTTTT
CASSSLAGANTGELFF
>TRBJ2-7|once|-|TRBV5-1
TGCGCCAGCAGCTACCGCACCGGGACTCCCTACGAGCAGTACTTC
CASSYRTGTPYEQYF
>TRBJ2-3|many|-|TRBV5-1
TGCGCCAGCAGCTTGGATGAGGCTACGCGAGCAGATACGCAGTATTTT
CASSLDEATRADTQYF
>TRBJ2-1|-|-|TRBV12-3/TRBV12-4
TGTGCCAGCATCACAGGCGGGCTTCCCAATGAGCAGTTCTTC
CASITGGLPNEQFF
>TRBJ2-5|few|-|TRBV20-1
TGCAGTGCTAGACAGGGGATTGGAGGAGAGACCCAGTACTTC
CSARQGIGGETQYF
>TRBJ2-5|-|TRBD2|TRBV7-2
TGTGCCAGCAGCTTAGGGCTAGCGGGGGGACCATTTTGGGAGACCCAGTACTTC
CASSLGLAGGPFWETQYF
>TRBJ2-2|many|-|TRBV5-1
TGCGCCAGCAGCCACAGCACCGGGGAGCTGTTTTTT
CASSHSTGELFF
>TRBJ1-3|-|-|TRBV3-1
TGTGCCAGCAGCCAAGGAGAATTGGGAAACACCATATATTTT
CASSQGELGNTIYF
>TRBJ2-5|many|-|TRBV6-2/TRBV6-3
TGTGCCAGCATTACCGCCGGGGCTAACCAAGAGACCCAGTACTTC
CASITAGANQETQYF
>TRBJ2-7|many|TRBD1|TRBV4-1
TGCGCCAGCAGCCACGGGACAGCCTCCTACGAGCAGTACTTC
CASSHGTASYEQYF
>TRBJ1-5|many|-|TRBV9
TGTGCCAGCAGCGTAGGCGCAGGGGAGGGCTATCAGCCCCAGCATTTT
CASSVGAGEGYQPQHF
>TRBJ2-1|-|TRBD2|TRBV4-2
TGTGCCAGCAGCCAAGGACTAGCGGGGGGCCTTGGGTACAATGAGCAGTTCTTC
CASSQGLAGGLGYNEQFF
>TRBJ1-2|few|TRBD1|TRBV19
TGTGCCAGTACCGGGACAGGGGGCGCACACTATGGCTACACCTTC
CASTGTGGAHYGYTF
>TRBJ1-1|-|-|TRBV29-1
TGCAGCGTCCCTTGGGACGCCACTGAAGCTTTCTTT
CSVPWDATEAFF
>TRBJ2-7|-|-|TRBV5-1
TGCGCCAGCAGCCGGCCGGAGCAGGGGTCCTACGAGCAGTACTTC
CASSRPEQGSYEQYF
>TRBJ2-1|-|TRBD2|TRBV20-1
TGCAGTGCTACCGGGACTAGCGGGGGGGTGGGTCATGAGCAGTTCTTC
CSATGTSGGVGHEQFF
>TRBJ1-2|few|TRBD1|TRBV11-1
TGTGCCAGCAGCTTCTCAGGGGGCTCCGGCTACACCTTC
CASSFSGGSGYTF
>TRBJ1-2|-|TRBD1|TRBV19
TGTGCCAGTAGTCCCCGGGACAGGAACTATGGCTACACCTTC
CASSPRDRNYGYTF
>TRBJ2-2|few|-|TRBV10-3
TGTGCCATCAGCAGGGACCACAACACCGGGGAGCTGTTTTTT
CAISRDHNTGELFF
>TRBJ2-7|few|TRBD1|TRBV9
TGTGCCGGGACAGGGGGCCCCTACGAGCAGTACTTC
CAGTGGPYEQYF
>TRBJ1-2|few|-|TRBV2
TGTGCCAGCAGTGAAACCGACCAACCGGGGGCCCGAGCCGGCTACACCTTC
CASSETDQPGARAGYTF
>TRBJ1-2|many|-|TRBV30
TGTGCCTGGAGTGTTCATGGGGTTGAGGGCTACACCTTC
CAWSVHGVEGYTF
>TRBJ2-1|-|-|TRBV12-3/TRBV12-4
TGTGCCAGCAGTCCTATGGTAGCGGCGTACAATGAGCAGTTCTTC
CASSPMVAAYNEQFF
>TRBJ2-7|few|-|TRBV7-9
TGTGCCGGTAGAGGGAGAAGCTCCTACGAGCAGTACTTC
CAGRGRSSYEQYF
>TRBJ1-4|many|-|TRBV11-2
TGTGCCAGCAGCTCGGGGTTATCCGGGCTATATAATGAAAAACTGTTTTTT
CASSSGLSGLYNEKLFF
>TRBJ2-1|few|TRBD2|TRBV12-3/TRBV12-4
TGTGCCAGCAGTTTAGGCGTACTAGCGTCCCGGAGGAATGAGCAGTTCTTC
CASSLGVLASRRNEQFF
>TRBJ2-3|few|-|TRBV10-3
TGTGCCATCAAGGACGGCACAGATACGCAGTATTTT
CAIKDGTDTQYF
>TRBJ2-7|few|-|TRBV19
TGTGCCAGTAGTATTGGGAGTTCAGGAGACTACGAGCAGTACTTC
CASSIGSSGDYEQYF
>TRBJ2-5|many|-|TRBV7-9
TGTGCCAGCTCCGAGTATTCCTCCGAGACCCAGTACTTC
CASSEYSSETQYF